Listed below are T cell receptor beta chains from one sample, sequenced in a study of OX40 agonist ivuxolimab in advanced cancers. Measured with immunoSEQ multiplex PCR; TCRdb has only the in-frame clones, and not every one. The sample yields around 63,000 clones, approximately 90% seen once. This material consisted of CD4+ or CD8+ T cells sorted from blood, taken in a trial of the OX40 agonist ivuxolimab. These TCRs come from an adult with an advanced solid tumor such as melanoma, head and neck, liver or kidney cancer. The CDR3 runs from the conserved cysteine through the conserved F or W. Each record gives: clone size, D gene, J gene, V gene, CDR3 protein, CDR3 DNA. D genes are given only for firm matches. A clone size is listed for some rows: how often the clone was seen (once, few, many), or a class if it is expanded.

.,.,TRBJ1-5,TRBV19,CASSTDGIRPYQPQHF,TGTGCCAGTAGTACGGACGGTATTAGACCTTATCAGCCCCAGCATTTT
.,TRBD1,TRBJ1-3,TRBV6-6,CASSPTGTGTGNTIYF,TGTGCCAGCAGTCCCACCGGGACAGGGACTGGAAACACCATATATTTT
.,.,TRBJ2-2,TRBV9,CASSAHRGGTGELFF,TGTGCCAGCAGCGCCCACAGGGGAGGCACCGGGGAGCTGTTTTTT
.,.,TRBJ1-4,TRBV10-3,CAISEGGTSNEKLFF,TGTGCCATCAGTGAAGGCGGAACAAGTAATGAAAAACTGTTTTTT
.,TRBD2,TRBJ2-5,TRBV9,CASSVGPLAGDAQETQYF,TGTGCCAGCAGCGTAGGGCCACTAGCGGGGGATGCACAAGAGACCCAGTACTTC
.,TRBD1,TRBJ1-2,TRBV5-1,CASSLEGTGNFGYTF,TGCGCCAGCAGCTTGGAGGGGACAGGGAATTTTGGCTACACCTTC
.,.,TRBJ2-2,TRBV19,CASSLSRMNTGELFF,TGTGCCAGTAGTCTTTCCAGAATGAACACCGGGGAGCTGTTTTTT
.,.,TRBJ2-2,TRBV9,CASRQNSNTGELFF,TGTGCCAGCCGACAGAACTCGAACACCGGGGAGCTGTTTTTT
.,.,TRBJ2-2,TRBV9,CASSRTLLDTGELFF,TGTGCCAGCAGCCGGACCTTACTGGACACCGGGGAGCTGTTTTTT
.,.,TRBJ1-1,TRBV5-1,CATNLGGPNTEAFF,TGCGCCACTAATTTAGGGGGGCCGAACACTGAAGCTTTCTTT
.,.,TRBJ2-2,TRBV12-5,CASGLEVGSEGTGELFF,TGTGCTAGTGGTTTGGAGGTTGGCTCGGAGGGGACCGGGGAGCTGTTTTTT
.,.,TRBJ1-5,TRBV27,CASSLNGNGQPQHF,TGTGCCAGCAGTTTGAACGGGAATGGTCAGCCCCAGCATTTT
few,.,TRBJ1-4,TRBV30,CAWRGVAPGEKLFF,TGTGCCTGGAGGGGTGTGGCACCGGGGGAAAAACTGTTTTTT
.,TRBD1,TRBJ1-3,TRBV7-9,CASSLGQGAQSGNTIYF,TGTGCCAGCAGCTTAGGCCAGGGGGCGCAGTCTGGAAACACCATATATTTT
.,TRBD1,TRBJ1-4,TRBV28,CASSSTGGQLLFF,TGTGCCAGCAGTTCCACAGGGGGCCAGCTACTGTTTTTT
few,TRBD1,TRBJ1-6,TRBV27,CASSLHGTGITPLHF,TGTGCCAGCAGTCTCCATGGGACAGGCATAACCCCCCTCCACTTT
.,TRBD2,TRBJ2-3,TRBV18,CASSRGIAGGPADTQYF,TGTGCCAGCTCACGCGGGATAGCGGGAGGGCCCGCAGATACGCAGTATTTT
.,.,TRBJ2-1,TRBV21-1,CASSKGTRGVICPYNEQFF,TGTGCCAGCAGCAAAGGTACGCGGGGGGTCATCTGCCCCTACAATGAGCAGTTCTTC
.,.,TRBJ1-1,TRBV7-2,CASSLFASALNTEAFF,TGTGCCAGCAGCTTATTTGCCAGTGCCCTGAACACTGAAGCTTTCTTT
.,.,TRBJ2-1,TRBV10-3,CAIREDNEQFF,TGTGCCATCAGGGAAGACAATGAGCAGTTCTTC
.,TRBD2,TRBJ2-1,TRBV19,CASSTGLAGGRSPFDEQFF,TGTGCCAGTAGTACGGGACTAGCGGGAGGCCGTAGTCCCTTCGATGAGCAGTTCTTC